This T cell receptor beta chain was sequenced for a study of glioma-infiltrating T cells after dendritic cell vaccination. General study findings and limits: Patients with more pretreatment TILs had longer time to progression and survival. The cohort had few patients with full blood and tumor sets.

This clone was seen just once. The antigen remains unidentified. Up to about 2 ug genomic DNA was used for TCRB CDR3 amplification. Amplification used 60 V beta primers and 13 J beta primers. TCRdb keeps only in-frame clones here, not all; method: immunoSEQ multiplex PCR. This table holds more than 95,000 clones, roughly four fifths found once. The CDR3 has 13 amino acids. V lost 3 bases and J 4 bases, leaving 9 bases between the germline ends. From germline, CDR1 is KGHSH and CDR2 LQKENI. The chain joins TRBV18 to TRBJ1-1; D is undetermined. This clonotype was obtained from a human donor with glioblastoma. The source was blood, collected before dendritic cell vaccination. For the CDR3, the DNA is TGTGCCAGCTCACCCGGGTTCACCACTGAAGCTTTCTTT. Encoded protein: CASSPGFTTEAFF.